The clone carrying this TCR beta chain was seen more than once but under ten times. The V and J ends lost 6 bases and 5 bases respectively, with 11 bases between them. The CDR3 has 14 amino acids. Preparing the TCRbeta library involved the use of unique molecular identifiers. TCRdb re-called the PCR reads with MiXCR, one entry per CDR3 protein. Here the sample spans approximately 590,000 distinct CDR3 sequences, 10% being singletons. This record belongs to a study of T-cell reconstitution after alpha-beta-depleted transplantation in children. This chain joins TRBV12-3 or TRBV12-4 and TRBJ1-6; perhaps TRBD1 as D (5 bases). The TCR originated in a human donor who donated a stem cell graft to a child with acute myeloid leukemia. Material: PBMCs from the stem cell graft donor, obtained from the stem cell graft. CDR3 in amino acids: CASSLRQNNSPLHF. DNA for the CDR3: TGTGCCAGCAGCCTACGACAGAATAATTCACCCCTCCACTTT.